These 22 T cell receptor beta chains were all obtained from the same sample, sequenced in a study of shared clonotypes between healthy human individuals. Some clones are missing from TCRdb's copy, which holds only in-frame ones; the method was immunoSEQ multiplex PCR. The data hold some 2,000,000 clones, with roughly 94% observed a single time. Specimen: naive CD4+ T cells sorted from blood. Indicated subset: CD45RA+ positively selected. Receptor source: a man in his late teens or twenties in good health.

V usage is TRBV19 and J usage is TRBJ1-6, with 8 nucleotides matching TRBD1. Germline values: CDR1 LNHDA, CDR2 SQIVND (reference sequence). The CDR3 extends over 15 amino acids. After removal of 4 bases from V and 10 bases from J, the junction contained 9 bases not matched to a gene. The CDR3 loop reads CASSTRTGTGSPLHF. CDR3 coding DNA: TGTGCCAGTAGTACCCGGACAGGGACGGGGTCACCCCTCCACTTT. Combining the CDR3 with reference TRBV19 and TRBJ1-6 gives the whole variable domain DGGITQSPKYLFRKEGQNVTLSCEQNLNHDAMYWYRQDPGQGLRLIYYSQIVNDFQKGDIAEGYSVSREKKESFPLTVTSAQKNPTAFYLCASSTRTGTGSPLHFGNGTRLTVT.

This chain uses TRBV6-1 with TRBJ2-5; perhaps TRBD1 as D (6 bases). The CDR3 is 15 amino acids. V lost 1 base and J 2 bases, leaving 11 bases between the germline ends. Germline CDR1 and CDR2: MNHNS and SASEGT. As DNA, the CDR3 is TGTGCCAGCAGTGAAGGTACAGGGCTACAAGAGACCCAGTACTTC. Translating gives CASSEGTGLQETQYF.

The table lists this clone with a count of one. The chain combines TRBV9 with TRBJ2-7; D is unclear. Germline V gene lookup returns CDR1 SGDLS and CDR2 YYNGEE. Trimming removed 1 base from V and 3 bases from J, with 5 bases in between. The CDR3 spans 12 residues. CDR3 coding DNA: TGTGCCAGCAGCGTACCTAGCTACGAGCAGTACTTC. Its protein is CASSVPSYEQYF.

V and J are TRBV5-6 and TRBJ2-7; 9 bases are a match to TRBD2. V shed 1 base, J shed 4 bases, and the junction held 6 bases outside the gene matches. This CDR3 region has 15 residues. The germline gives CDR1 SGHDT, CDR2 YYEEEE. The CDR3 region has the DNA TGTGCCAGCAGCTTGTTAGCGGGGGATAGGTACGAGCAGTACTTC. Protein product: CASSLLAGDRYEQYF.

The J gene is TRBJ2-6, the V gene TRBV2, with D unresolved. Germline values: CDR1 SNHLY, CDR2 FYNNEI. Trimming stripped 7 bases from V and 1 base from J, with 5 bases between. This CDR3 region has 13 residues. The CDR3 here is CASKVSGANVLTF. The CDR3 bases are TGTGCCAGCAAGGTATCTGGGGCCAACGTCCTGACTTTC.

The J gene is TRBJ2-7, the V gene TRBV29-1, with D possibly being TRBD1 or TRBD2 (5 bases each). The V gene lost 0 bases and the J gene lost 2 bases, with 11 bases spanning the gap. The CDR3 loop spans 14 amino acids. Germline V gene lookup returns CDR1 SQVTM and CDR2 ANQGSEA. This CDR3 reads CSVEDGTRAYEQYF. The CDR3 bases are TGCAGCGTTGAAGATGGGACCCGAGCCTACGAGCAGTACTTC.

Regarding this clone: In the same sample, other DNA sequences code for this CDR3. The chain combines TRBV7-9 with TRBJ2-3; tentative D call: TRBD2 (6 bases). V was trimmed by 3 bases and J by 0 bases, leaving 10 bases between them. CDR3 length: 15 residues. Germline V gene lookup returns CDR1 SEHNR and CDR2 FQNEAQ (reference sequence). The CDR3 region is CASSFGGTSTDTQYF. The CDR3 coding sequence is TGTGCCAGCAGCTTTGGCGGGACTAGCACAGATACGCAGTATTTT.

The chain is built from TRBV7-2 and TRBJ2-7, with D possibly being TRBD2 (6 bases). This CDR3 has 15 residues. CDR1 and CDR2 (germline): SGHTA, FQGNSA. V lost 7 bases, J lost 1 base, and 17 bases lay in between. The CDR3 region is CASTGLGGRSYEQYF. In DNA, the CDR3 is TGTGCCAGCACCGGTTTGGGGGGACGGTCCTACGAGCAGTACTTC.

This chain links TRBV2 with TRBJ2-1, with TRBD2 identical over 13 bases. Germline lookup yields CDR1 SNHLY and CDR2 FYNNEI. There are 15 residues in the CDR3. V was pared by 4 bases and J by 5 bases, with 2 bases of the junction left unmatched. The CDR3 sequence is CASSVGLAGDNEQFF. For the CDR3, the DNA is TGTGCCAGCAGTGTAGGACTAGCGGGAGACAATGAGCAGTTCTTC.

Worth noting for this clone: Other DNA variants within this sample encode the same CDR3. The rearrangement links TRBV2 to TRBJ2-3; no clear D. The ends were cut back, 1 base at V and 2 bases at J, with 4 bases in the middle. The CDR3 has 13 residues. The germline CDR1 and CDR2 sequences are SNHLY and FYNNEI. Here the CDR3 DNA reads TGTGCCAGCAGTGAAGGCTCCACAGATACGCAGTATTTT. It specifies CASSEGSTDTQYF.

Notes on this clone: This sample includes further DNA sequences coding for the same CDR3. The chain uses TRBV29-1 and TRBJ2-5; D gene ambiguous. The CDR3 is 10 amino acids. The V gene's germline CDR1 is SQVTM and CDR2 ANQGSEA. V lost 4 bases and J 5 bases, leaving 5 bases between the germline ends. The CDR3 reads CSVVRETQYF. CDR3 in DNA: TGCAGCGTTGTTCGTGAGACCCAGTACTTC. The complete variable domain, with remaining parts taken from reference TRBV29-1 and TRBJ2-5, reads SAVISQKPSRDICQRGTSLTIQCQVDSQVTMMFWYRQQPGQSLTLIATANQGSEATYESGFVIDKFPISRPNLTFSTLTVSNMSPEDSSIYLCSVVRETQYFGPGTRLLVL.

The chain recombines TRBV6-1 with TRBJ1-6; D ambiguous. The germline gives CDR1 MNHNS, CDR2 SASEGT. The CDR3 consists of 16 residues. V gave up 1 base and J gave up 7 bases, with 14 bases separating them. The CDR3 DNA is TGTGCCAGCAGTGAAGGTTGGGCAAACGGGAATTCACCCCTCCACTTT. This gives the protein CASSEGWANGNSPLHF.

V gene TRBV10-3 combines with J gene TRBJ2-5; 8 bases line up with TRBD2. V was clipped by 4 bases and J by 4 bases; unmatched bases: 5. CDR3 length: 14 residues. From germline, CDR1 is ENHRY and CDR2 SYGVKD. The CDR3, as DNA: TGTGCCATCAGTGGGAGCGGGGGTCCAGAGACCCAGTACTTC. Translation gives CAISGSGGPETQYF.

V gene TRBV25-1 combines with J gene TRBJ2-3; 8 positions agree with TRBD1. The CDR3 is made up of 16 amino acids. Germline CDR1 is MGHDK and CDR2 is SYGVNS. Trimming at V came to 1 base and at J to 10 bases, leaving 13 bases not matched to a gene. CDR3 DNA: TGTGCCAGCAGTGAATCGTCAGGGGGCACCCCTACGGCGCAGTATTTT. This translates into CASSESSGGTPTAQYF.

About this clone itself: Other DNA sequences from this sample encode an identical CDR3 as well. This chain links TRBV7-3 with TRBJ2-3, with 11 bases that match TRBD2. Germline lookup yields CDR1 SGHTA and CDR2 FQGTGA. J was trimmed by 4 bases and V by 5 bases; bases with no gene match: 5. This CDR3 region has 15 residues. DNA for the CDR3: TGTGCCAGCAGCCCTACTAGCGGGGGTGCAGATACGCAGTATTTT. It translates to CASSPTSGGADTQYF.

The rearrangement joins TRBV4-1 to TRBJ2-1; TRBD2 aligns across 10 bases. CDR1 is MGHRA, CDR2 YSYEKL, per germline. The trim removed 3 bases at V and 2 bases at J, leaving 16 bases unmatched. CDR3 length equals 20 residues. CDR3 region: CASSQRKDQFLAGAYNEQFF. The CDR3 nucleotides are TGCGCCAGCAGCCAGAGAAAGGACCAGTTCCTAGCGGGGGCCTACAATGAGCAGTTCTTC.

The CDR3 nucleotides read TGTGCCAGCAGTTACCCAAGTTGGGACAATCAGCCCCAGCATTTT. Amino acids: CASSYPSWDNQPQHF. The chain links TRBV6-6 to TRBJ1-5; no reliable D call. Trimming removed 2 bases at V and 3 bases at J, with 11 bases between. Per germline, CDR1 MNHNY and CDR2 SVGAGI (reference sequence). The CDR3 loop spans 15 amino acids.

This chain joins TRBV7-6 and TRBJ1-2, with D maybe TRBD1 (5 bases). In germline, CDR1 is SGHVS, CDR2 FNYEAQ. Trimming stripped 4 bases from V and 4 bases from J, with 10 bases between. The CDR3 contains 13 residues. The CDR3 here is CASSSDGAYGYTF. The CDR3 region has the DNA TGTGCCAGCAGCTCCGACGGGGCCTATGGCTACACCTTC.

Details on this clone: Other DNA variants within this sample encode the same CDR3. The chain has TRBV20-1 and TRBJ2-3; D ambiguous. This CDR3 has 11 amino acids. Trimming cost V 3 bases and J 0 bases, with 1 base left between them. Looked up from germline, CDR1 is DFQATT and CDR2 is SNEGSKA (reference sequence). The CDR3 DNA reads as TGCAGTGCTAGGAGCACAGATACGCAGTATTTT. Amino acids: CSARSTDTQYF.

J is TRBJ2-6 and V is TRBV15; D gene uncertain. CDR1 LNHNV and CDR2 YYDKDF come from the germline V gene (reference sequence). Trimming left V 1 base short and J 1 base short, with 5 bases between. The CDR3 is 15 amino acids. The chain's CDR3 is CATSRVQSGANVLTF. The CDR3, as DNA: TGTGCCACCAGCAGAGTTCAATCTGGGGCCAACGTCCTGACTTTC.

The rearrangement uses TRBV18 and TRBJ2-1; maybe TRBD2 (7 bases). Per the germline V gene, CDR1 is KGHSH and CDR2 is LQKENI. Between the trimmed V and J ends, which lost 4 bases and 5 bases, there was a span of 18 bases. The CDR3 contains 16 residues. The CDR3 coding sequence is TGTGCCAGCTCACAAGTTGTAGGGGGAGGGGACAATGAGCAGTTCTTC. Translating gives CASSQVVGGGDNEQFF.

The CDR3 here is CASSFRTPQETQYF. In DNA, the CDR3 is TGTGCCAGCAGTTTTCGAACCCCGCAAGAGACCCAGTACTTC. The J gene is TRBJ2-5, the V gene TRBV7-9; D gene ambiguous. V lost 6 bases to trimming and J lost 2 bases, with 13 bases between them. The CDR3 covers 14 residues. Germline V gene lookup returns CDR1 SEHNR and CDR2 FQNEAQ (reference sequence).